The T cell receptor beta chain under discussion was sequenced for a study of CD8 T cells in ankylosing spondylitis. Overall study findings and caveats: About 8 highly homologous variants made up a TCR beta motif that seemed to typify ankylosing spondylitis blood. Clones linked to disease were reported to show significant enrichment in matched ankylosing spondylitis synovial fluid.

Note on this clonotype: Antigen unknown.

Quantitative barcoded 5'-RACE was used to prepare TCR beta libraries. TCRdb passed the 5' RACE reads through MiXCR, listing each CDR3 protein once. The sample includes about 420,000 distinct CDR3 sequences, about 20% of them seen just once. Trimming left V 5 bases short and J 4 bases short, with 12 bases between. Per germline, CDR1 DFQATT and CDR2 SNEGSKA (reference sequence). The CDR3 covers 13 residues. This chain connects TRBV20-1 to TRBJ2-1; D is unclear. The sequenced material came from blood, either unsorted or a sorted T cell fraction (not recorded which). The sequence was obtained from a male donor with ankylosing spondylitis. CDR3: CSAQGPFYNEQFF. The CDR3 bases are TGCAGTGCTCAAGGGCCCTTTTACAATGAGCAGTTCTTC.